The source of this TCR beta chain is a study of T cell responses to AZD1222 COVID-19 vaccine. Whole-study findings and limits: Among vaccine-associated CD4 TCRs, coverage spanned spike, with dominance at 160-218 and 743-854. Among the donors, most were white British and more were female, and clonal diversity was possibly underestimated. Repertoires were collected only later (after the peak T cell response had occurred).

Germline loops: CDR1 LGHDT, CDR2 YNNKEL (reference sequence). Trimming removed 4 bases from V and 7 bases from J; junction bases left unmatched: 9. This CDR3 region has 17 residues. Worth noting for this clone: Its matching antigen is unknown.

TCRdb keeps only in-frame clones here, not all; method: immunoSEQ multiplex PCR. The sample lists 150,000 or so clones, about 87% seen once, with roughly 2% in the top ten. The source was peripheral blood, collected on day 0 of AZD1222 vaccination. The clonotype comes from an adult in good health. The V and J genes are TRBV3-1 (or the pseudogene TRBV3-2) and TRBJ2-1, with 14 bases fitting TRBD2. Here the CDR3 reads CASSPWTSGRNRNEQFF. The CDR3 nucleotides read TGTGCCAGCAGCCCATGGACTAGCGGGAGGAATAGGAATGAGCAGTTCTTC.